The clone carrying this TCR beta chain was picked up many times. What it recognizes is unknown. The sample comes from a study of T cell repertoires in cytomegalovirus infection. TCRdb independently ran MiXCR on the reads; one entry per CDR3 protein. The table has about 270,000 distinct CDR3 sequences, approximately 22% seen once. The source of this sequence is a human donor in good health (CMV status not recorded). Some clones in this sample may be carry-over from other donors' samples. Here the sequenced sample was cultured PBMCs, taken from culture after CMV antigen stimulation.

The CDR3 spells CASRPTSGKGSYEQYF. The CDR3 bases are TGTGCCAGCAGGCCGACTAGCGGGAAAGGGTCCTACGAGCAGTACTTC. The chain recombines TRBV7-2 with TRBJ2-7; 11 bases map to TRBD2. Germline assignment: CDR1 SGHTA and CDR2 FQGNSA. This CDR3 is built from 16 residues. The V and J ends lost 6 bases and 1 base, in that order; junction bases with no gene match: 8.